Listed below are T cell receptor beta chains from one sample, sequenced in a study of cytomegalovirus exposure and HLA in healthy donors. Measured with immunoSEQ multiplex PCR; TCRdb has only the in-frame clones, and not every one. This table has 100,000 to 150,000 clones, more than 70% appearing once. Input material: PBMCs. These receptors all stem from a man aged 18 to 30 in good health and CMV-seronegative. Both conserved end residues are part of each CDR3. D genes are given only for firm matches. Not every row has a clone size; where given, it reads once, few, many or a size class.

clone_size,j_call,v_call,d_call,cdr3_aa,cdr3_nt
.,TRBJ2-3,TRBV6-4,.,CASSRGATDTQYF,TGTGCCAGCAGCCGGGGGGCAACGGATACGCAGTATTTT
few,TRBJ1-1,TRBV5-6,.,CASSLSTGMNTEAFF,TGTGCCAGCAGCTTGTCTACAGGGATGAACACTGAAGCTTTCTTT
.,TRBJ2-7,TRBV7-9,TRBD1,CASSLTGQHTRNSYEQYF,TGTGCCAGCAGCCTCACGGGACAGCACACCCGAAATAGTTACGAGCAGTACTTC
.,TRBJ2-7,TRBV27,TRBD1,CASSPQTGDEQYF,TGTGCCAGCAGTCCACAGACAGGGGACGAGCAGTACTTC
.,TRBJ1-2,TRBV9,TRBD1,CASSPTGTGANYGYTF,TGTGCCAGCAGCCCAACCGGGACAGGGGCTAACTATGGCTACACCTTC
few,TRBJ2-1,TRBV4-2,.,CASSQLLAARNNEQFF,TGTGCCAGCAGCCAACTACTCGCGGCCCGCAACAATGAGCAGTTCTTC
.,TRBJ2-7,TRBV5-6,.,CASSLAGQLHEQYF,TGTGCCAGCAGCTTGGCTGGACAGTTACACGAGCAGTACTTC
.,TRBJ2-7,TRBV15,.,CATSSEGYEQYF,TGTGCCACCAGCTCCGAGGGATACGAGCAGTACTTC
.,TRBJ1-2,TRBV27,TRBD1,CASSLKRTGGLDGYTF,TGTGCCAGCAGTTTAAAGCGAACAGGGGGCTTGGATGGCTACACCTTC
.,TRBJ1-2,TRBV27,.,CASSLSGRGGYGYTF,TGTGCCAGCAGTTTATCGGGCAGGGGCGGCTATGGCTACACCTTC
.,TRBJ1-5,TRBV6-5,TRBD1,CASSTGTGNQPQHF,TGTGCCAGCAGCACCGGGACAGGGAATCAGCCCCAGCATTTT
.,TRBJ2-7,TRBV4-1,.,CASSPRHGGSYEQYF,TGCGCCAGCAGCCCGAGACACGGAGGGTCCTACGAGCAGTACTTC
.,TRBJ1-2,TRBV6-1,TRBD1,CASSEAQGWDGYTF,TGTGCCAGCAGTGAAGCACAGGGGTGGGATGGCTACACCTTC
.,TRBJ1-2,TRBV4-1,.,CASSQVGSQDYGYTF,TGCGCCAGCAGCCAAGTAGGCAGTCAGGACTATGGCTACACCTTC
.,TRBJ2-5,TRBV10-3,TRBD1,CATGTGQETQYF,TGTGCCACTGGGACAGGCCAAGAGACCCAGTACTTC
.,TRBJ1-1,TRBV7-9,.,CASSSGQVPEAFF,TGTGCCAGCAGCTCTGGCCAGGTTCCTGAAGCTTTCTTT
.,TRBJ1-1,TRBV5-1,.,CASSLGGKAEAFF,TGCGCCAGCAGCTTGGGAGGAAAGGCTGAAGCTTTCTTT
.,TRBJ2-5,TRBV18,TRBD2,CASSPLAGVETQYF,TGTGCCAGCTCACCCTTGGCGGGGGTTGAGACCCAGTACTTC
.,TRBJ2-3,TRBV2,TRBD2,CASPGKLAGSTDTQYF,TGTGCCAGCCCAGGGAAACTAGCGGGTAGCACAGATACGCAGTATTTT
.,TRBJ1-1,TRBV29-1,.,CSVVGAPGDTEAFF,TGCAGCGTTGTCGGCGCACCGGGGGACACTGAAGCTTTCTTT
.,TRBJ2-4,TRBV4-2,TRBD1,CASSGGQDKNIQYF,TGTGCCAGCAGCGGGGGACAGGACAAAAACATTCAGTACTTC
.,TRBJ2-2,TRBV7-6,.,CASSPSGRNTGELFF,TGTGCCAGCAGCCCATCAGGGCGGAACACCGGGGAGCTGTTTTTT
.,TRBJ2-1,TRBV5-1,TRBD2,CASSLFSGGNNEQFF,TGCGCCAGCAGCTTGTTTAGCGGGGGAAACAATGAGCAGTTCTTC
.,TRBJ2-7,TRBV7-7,TRBD1,CASSPDRGDEQYF,TGTGCTAGCAGCCCGGACAGGGGGGATGAGCAGTACTTC
.,TRBJ2-7,TRBV20-1,.,CSAGGGDEQYF,TGCAGTGCGGGGGGAGGAGACGAGCAGTACTTC
.,TRBJ2-2,TRBV28,.,CASTTLWGGLTGELFF,TGTGCCAGCACCACCCTGTGGGGGGGCCTAACCGGGGAGCTGTTTTTT
.,TRBJ2-7,TRBV6-1,.,CASSVLQGYEQYF,TGTGCCAGCAGCGTCCTCCAGGGATACGAGCAGTACTTC
.,TRBJ1-1,TRBV15,.,CATSSRGGKSTEAFF,TGTGCCACCAGCAGCAGGGGAGGGAAGTCCACTGAAGCTTTCTTT
.,TRBJ1-2,TRBV6-5,.,CASSNNGEYGYTF,TGTGCCAGCAGTAACAACGGAGAATATGGCTACACCTTC
.,TRBJ2-1,TRBV6-1,.,CASSESRDEQFF,TGTGCCAGCAGTGAAAGTCGGGATGAGCAGTTCTTC
.,TRBJ2-7,TRBV5-4,TRBD1,CASSLTGGDEQYF,TGTGCCAGCAGCTTGACAGGGGGCGACGAGCAGTACTTC